This TCR beta chain was profiled in a study of blood T cell repertoires in COVID-19. On the study more broadly: COVID-19 samples from acute and convalescent phases originated in the United States, Italy and Spain. Nucleic acid was either cDNA or gDNA, and it came from T cells, B-cell-depleted T cells, or PBMCs.

Seattle-derived patients entered the study during active infection and were followed longitudinally. In the source study's methods: Scientists estimated how many nucleated cells there were by amplifying reference gene primers. Measured with immunoSEQ multiplex PCR; TCRdb has only the in-frame clones, and not every one. Clone size and the V and J calls come from that table; the DNA yielded D and trimming. The sample consists of 200,000 or so clones, more than 80% of them appearing once. The J segment lost 6 bases and the V segment lost 0 bases, leaving 7 bases of the junction unmatched. The germline V gene encodes CDR1 SGHAT and CDR2 FQDESV (reference sequence). The CDR3 loop spans 15 amino acids.

This chain links TRBV11-1 with TRBJ1-2; 7 bases are shared with TRBD1. This sequence was found in a woman aged 80 or over with COVID-19, enrolled during active disease. Sequencing was performed on peripheral blood. The CDR3 sequence is CASSLALQGQDGYTF. CDR3 bases: TGTGCCAGCAGCTTAGCACTACAAGGACAGGATGGCTACACCTTC. Drawing the rest from reference TRBV11-1 and TRBJ1-2, the complete variable domain is EAEVAQSPRYKITEKSQAVAFWCDPISGHATLYWYRQILGQGPELLVQFQDESVVDDSQLPKDRFSAERLKGVDSTLKIQPAELGDSAMYLCASSLALQGQDGYTFGSGTRLTVV.